A single sample is the source of the 11 T cell receptor beta chains below, sequenced in a study of human T cells and chemical hapten exposure. Regarding time point: patch test 3, about 24 weeks after DPC sensitization. Described treatment: therapeutic diphenylcyclopropenone sensitization with weekly scalp DPC. Each CDR3 protein gets one entry after TCRdb re-called the RACE reads with MiXCR. The table lists approximately 110,000 distinct CDR3 sequences, less than 35% of them singletons. This specimen was whole blood, taken in connection with sensitization to the hapten diphenylcyclopropenone (DPC). The source is a man between 35 and 55 years old with alopecia areata. Some clones in this sample may be carry-over from other donors' samples.

This clonotype was seen a few times. The chain couples TRBV18 to TRBJ2-1; D remains unclear. Germline V CDR1 and CDR2: KGHSH, LQKENI. CDR3 length: 12 amino acids. With 3 bases removed from V and 8 bases from J, the gap between germline ends came to 8 bases. The CDR3 region has the DNA TGTGCCAGCTCACCCAACTGGTATGAGCAGTTCTTC. It yields the protein CASSPNWYEQFF.

V and J are TRBV5-1 and TRBJ2-7; 8 bases fit TRBD1. This CDR3 has 14 residues. J was trimmed by 7 bases and V by 4 bases; bases with no gene match: 10. Germline V gene lookup returns CDR1 SGHRS and CDR2 YFSETQ. This chain's CDR3 is CASSPRSTGGEQYF. The CDR3 nucleotides read TGCGCCAGCAGCCCCCGATCCACAGGGGGGGAGCAGTACTTC.

There are a few counts of this clonotype. The V gene is TRBV2, the J gene TRBJ2-5, with a tentative D call TRBD2 (6 bases). Germline V lookup: CDR1 SNHLY, CDR2 FYNNEI. V shed 3 bases and J shed 2 bases, with 10 bases lying between them. This CDR3 spans 14 amino acids. The CDR3 spells CASSDGGLQETQYF. As DNA, the CDR3 is TGTGCCAGCAGTGACGGGGGTCTTCAAGAGACCCAGTACTTC.

This clonotype was detected only a few times. The genes are TRBV2 and TRBJ2-7; a weak D match, TRBD2 (6 bases). Between the trimmed V and J ends, which lost 4 bases and 6 bases, there was a span of 10 bases. Germline CDR1 reads SNHLY; CDR2 reads FYNNEI. The CDR3 has 12 residues. The CDR3 is CASSGMGGEQYV. The CDR3 DNA sequence: TGTGCCAGCAGTGGGATGGGAGGCGAGCAGTACGTC.

Only a few counts were recorded for this clonotype. This rearrangement joins TRBV18 to TRBJ1-5; D is unclear. This CDR3 region has 14 residues. Germline CDR1 reads KGHSH; CDR2 reads LQKENI. V lost 8 bases and J 0 bases, leaving 11 bases between the germline ends. The CDR3 sequence is CASAGVDSNQPQHF. The CDR3 DNA reads TGTGCCAGCGCCGGGGTTGATAGCAATCAGCCCCAGCATTTT.

The chain joins TRBV5-1 to TRBJ2-1; TRBD2 agrees at 9 bases. The CDR3 runs 16 residues. Germline lookup yields CDR1 SGHRS and CDR2 YFSETQ. The trim removed 1 base at V and 0 bases at J, leaving 2 bases unmatched. The CDR3 DNA reads TGCGCCAGCAGCTTGCTTAGCGGGAGCTCCTACAATGAGCAGTTCTTC. Encoded protein: CASSLLSGSSYNEQFF.

The chain employs TRBV20-1 and TRBJ1-1, with TRBD1 identical over 10 bases. V gave up 5 bases and J gave up 0 bases; unmatched junction bases: 6. The CDR3 covers 15 residues. CDR1 is DFQATT and CDR2 is SNEGSKA in the germline V gene (reference sequence). The CDR3 is CSARRDRGMNTEAFF. DNA of the CDR3: TGCAGTGCTCGGCGGGACAGGGGAATGAACACTGAAGCTTTCTTT.

This sequence joins TRBV30 and TRBJ2-1; 9 positions agree with TRBD1. Germline V gene data show CDR1 as GTSNPN and CDR2 as SVGIG (reference sequence). The V and J ends lost 5 bases and 9 bases, in that order; junction bases with no gene match: 17. The CDR3 is made up of 16 amino acids. The CDR3 reads CAWGTPGQGRTSEQFF. The CDR3 DNA reads as TGTGCCTGGGGGACCCCGGGACAGGGACGTACGAGTGAGCAGTTCTTC.

DNA for the CDR3: TGTGCCAGCAGTTCGATGGGACAGGGCCAAACTGAAGCTTTCTTT. It yields the protein CASSSMGQGQTEAFF. The chain joins TRBV27 to TRBJ1-1; 9 bases fit TRBD1. Germline trimming cut 4 bases from V and 5 bases from J; bases unmatched to any gene: 8. The CDR3 consists of 15 residues. Germline values: CDR1 MNHEY, CDR2 SMNVEV (reference sequence).

This clonotype has just a few counts. The V and J genes are TRBV2 and TRBJ2-6; D not resolved. CDR1 is SNHLY, CDR2 FYNNEI, per germline. The CDR3 consists of 14 residues. V was trimmed by 7 bases and J by 2 bases, leaving 9 bases between them. The CDR3 loop reads CASNVRTGANVLTF. The CDR3 DNA follows: TGTGCCAGCAACGTGAGAACTGGGGCCAACGTCCTGACTTTC.

This chain uses TRBV29-1 with TRBJ1-1; D is perhaps TRBD1 (6 bases). Germline V lookup: CDR1 SQVTM, CDR2 ANQGSEA. Trimming pared 1 base from V and 4 bases from J, leaving 13 bases between. This CDR3 has 14 amino acids. CDR3 amino acids: CSVEGAEGGTEAFF. The CDR3, as DNA: TGCAGCGTTGAAGGGGCAGAGGGGGGCACTGAAGCTTTCTTT.